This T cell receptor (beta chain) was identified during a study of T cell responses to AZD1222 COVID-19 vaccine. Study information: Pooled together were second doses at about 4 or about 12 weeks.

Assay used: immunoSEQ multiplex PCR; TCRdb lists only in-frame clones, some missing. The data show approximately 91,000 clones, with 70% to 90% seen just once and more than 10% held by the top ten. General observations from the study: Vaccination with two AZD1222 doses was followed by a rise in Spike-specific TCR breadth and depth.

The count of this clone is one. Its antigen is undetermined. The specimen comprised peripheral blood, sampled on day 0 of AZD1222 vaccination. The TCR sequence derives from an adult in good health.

CDR3 protein: CASSPVTRGGKLFF. In DNA form, the CDR3 reads TGTGCCAGCAGCCCGGTTACTCGAGGGGGAAAACTGTTTTTT. The chain has TRBV11-2 and TRBJ1-4, with D perhaps TRBD1 (6 bases). CDR1 and CDR2 from the germline V gene are SGHAT and FQNNGV. This CDR3 has 14 residues. Trimming removed 5 bases at V and 10 bases at J, with 17 bases between.